This record concerns one T cell receptor (beta chain) sequence. The CDR3 is made up of 14 amino acids. Germline CDR1 and CDR2: SGHAT and FQNNGV. Germline trimming cut 5 bases from V and 7 bases from J; bases unmatched to any gene: 6. The data stem from a study of OX40 agonist ivuxolimab in advanced cancers. Study in general: Under the entry rules, prior anti-PD-1, anti-PD-L1 or anti-CTLA-4 therapy was allowed, and less than 50% had some.

The data were produced by immunoSEQ multiplex PCR, yet TCRdb's version contains in-frame clones alone and is incomplete. In the table there are 40,000 to 45,000 clones, 80% of which are singletons. The rearrangement links TRBV11-2 to TRBJ2-1, with 9 bases lining up with TRBD2. The sequences come from CD4+ or CD8+ T cells sorted from blood, collected in a trial of the OX40 agonist ivuxolimab. The sequence derives from an adult with an advanced solid tumor such as melanoma, head and neck, liver or kidney cancer. In DNA form, the CDR3 reads TGTGCCAGCAGCACCCTAGCGGGAAATAATGAGCAGTTCTTC. Translated, it gives CASSTLAGNNEQFF.